This T cell receptor (beta chain) originates from a study of T cells in Graves' hyperthyroidism and ophthalmopathy. Study-level information: The blood sample was taken at first diagnosis, before treatment began.

The germline V gene encodes CDR1 GTSNPN and CDR2 SVGIG (reference sequence). The CDR3 runs 13 residues. V lost 0 bases and J lost 3, with 6 bases in between. The diagnoses drew upon clinical symptoms, serum thyroxine and TRAb, thyroid ultrasound and orbital computed tomography. Using RNA transcripts as the source, TCR beta CDR3 regions were amplified. Carried out on the TCR CDR3, a first-round RT-PCR used the HTBI primer set. TCRdb recomputed calls from the multiplex PCR reads with MiXCR, one row per CDR3 protein. This repertoire shows 550,000 to 800,000 distinct CDR3 sequences, roughly 15% found once; its top ten account for about 8.4%. This clonotype was seen ten or more times. Its antigen is not known. Study results and caveats: Using 13 V-J features, a model discriminated ophthalmopathy from stable hyperthyroidism.

V is TRBV30 and J is TRBJ1-5; weak D call: TRBD1 (5 bases). The sequencing input was blood. This clonotype originated in a man younger than 35 with Graves' hyperthyroidism. The CDR3 loop is CAWSVQDNQPQHF. CDR3 bases: TGTGCCTGGAGTGTACAGGACAATCAGCCCCAGCATTTT.